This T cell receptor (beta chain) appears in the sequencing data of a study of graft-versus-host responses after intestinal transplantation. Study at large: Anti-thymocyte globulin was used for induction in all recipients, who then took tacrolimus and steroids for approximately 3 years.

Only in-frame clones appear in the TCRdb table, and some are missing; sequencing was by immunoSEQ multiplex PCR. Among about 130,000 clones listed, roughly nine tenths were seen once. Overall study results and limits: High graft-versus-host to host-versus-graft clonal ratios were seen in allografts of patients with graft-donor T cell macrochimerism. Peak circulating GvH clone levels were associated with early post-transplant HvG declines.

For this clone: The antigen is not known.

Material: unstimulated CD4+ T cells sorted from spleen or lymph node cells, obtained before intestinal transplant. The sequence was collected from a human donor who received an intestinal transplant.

CDR3 coding DNA: TGTGCTAGTGGTTCGGGACTAGCGGGGGCCGGACTAGCCAAAAACATTCAGTACTTC. This encodes CASGSGLAGAGLAKNIQYF. This chain uses TRBV12-5 with TRBJ2-4, with 14 bases matching TRBD2. CDR1 is LGHNT, CDR2 FRNRAP, per germline. V dropped 4 bases and J dropped 0; count of bases not matched to a gene: 8. The CDR3 spans 19 residues.